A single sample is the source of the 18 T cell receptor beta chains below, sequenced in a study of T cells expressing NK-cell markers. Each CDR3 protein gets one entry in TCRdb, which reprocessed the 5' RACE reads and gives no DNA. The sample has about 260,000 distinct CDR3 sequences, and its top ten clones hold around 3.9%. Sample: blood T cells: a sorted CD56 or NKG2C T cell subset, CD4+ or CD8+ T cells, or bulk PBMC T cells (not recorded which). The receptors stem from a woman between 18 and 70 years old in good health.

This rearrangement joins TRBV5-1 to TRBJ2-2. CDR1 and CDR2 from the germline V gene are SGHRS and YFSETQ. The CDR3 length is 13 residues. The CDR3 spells CASSLDNPGELFF.

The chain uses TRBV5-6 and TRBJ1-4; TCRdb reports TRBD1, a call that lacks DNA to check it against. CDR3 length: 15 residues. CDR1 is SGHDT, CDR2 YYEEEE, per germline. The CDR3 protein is CASSLAGGGGEKLFF. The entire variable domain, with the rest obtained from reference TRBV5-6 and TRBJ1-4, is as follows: DAGVTQSPTHLIKTRGQQVTLRCSPKSGHDTVSWYQQALGQGPQFIFQYYEEEERQRGNFPDRFSGHQFPNYSSELNVNALLLGDSALYLCASSLAGGGGEKLFFGSGTQLSVL.

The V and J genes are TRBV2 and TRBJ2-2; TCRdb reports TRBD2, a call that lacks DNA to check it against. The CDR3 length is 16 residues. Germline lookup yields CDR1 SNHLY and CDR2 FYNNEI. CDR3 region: CASSLSGGARTGELFF.

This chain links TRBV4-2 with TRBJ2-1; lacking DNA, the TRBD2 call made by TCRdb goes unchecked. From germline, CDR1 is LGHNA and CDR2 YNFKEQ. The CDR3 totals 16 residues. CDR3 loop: CASSQVLAGGRNEQFF.

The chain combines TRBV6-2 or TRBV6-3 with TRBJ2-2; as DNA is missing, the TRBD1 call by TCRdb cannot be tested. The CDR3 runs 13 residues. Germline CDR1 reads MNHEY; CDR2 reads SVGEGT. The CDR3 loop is CASRDRGPGELFF.

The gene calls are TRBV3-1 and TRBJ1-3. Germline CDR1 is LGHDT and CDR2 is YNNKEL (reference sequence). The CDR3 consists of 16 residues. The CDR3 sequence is CASSQGMAWAGNTIYF. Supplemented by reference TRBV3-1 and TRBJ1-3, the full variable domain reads DTAVSQTPKYLVTQMGNDKSIKCEQNLGHDTMYWYKQDSKKFLKIMFSYNNKELIINETVPNRFSPKSPDKAHLNLHINSLELGDSAVYFCASSQGMAWAGNTIYFGEGSWLTVV.

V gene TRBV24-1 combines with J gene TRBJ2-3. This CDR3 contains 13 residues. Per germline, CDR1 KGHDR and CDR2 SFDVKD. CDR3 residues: CATSDALTDTQYF.

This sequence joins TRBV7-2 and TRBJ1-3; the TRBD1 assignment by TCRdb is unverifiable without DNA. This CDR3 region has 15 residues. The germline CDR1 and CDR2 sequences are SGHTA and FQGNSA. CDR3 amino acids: CASSHGTNFGNTIYF.

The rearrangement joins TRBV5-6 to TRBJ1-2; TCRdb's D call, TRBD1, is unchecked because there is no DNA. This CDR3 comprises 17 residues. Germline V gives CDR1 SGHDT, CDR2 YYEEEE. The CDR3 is CASKTGTGTLSGYGYTF.

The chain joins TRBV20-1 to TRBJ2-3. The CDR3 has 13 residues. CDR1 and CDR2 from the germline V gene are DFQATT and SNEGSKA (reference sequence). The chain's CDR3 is CSARRSRTDTQYF.

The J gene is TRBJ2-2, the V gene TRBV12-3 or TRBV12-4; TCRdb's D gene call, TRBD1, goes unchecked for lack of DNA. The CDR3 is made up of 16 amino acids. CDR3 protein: CASTLSGGSGTGELFF.

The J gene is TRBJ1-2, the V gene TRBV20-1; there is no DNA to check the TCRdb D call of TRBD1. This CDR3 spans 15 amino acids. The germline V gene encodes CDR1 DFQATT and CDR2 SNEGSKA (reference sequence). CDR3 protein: CSAMWGATLNYGYTF.

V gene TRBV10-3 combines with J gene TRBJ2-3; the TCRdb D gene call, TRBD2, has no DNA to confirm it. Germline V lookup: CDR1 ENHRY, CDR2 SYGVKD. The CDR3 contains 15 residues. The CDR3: CAINPGSGGTDTQYF.

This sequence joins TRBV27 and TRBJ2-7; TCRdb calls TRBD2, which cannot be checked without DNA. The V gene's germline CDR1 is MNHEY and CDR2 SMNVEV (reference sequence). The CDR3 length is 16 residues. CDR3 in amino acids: CASSSRGSLDVYEQYF.

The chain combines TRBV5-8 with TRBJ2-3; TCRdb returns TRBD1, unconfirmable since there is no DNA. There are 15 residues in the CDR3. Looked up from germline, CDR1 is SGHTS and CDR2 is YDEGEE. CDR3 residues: CASSLAKGGTDTQYF.

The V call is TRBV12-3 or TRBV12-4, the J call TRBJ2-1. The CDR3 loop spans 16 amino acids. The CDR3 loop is CASRQESVAIYNEQFF.

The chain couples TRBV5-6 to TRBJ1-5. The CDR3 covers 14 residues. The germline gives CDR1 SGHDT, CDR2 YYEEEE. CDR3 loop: CASSLGAGNQPQHF.

The CDR3 protein is CASKPRTSSFPYNEQFF. The rearrangement joins TRBV2 to TRBJ2-1; TCRdb lists TRBD2, though no DNA is available to test this call. The CDR3 is 17 amino acids. Germline V gives CDR1 SNHLY, CDR2 FYNNEI.